The clone carrying this TCR beta chain was detected once. Trimming took 4 bases from V and 6 from J, leaving 4 bases between them. The CDR3 loop spans 11 amino acids. In germline, CDR1 is SGHTA, CDR2 FQGNSA. Using immunoSEQ multiplex PCR, the repertoire was profiled, and TCRdb retains in-frame clones only, with some absent. The sample records approximately 29,000 clones, 80% to 90% being singletons. This record comes from a study of T cells in localized non-small cell lung cancer. The sequence was obtained from a male donor at least 60 years old with stage I lung adenocarcinoma. The chain links TRBV7-2 to TRBJ2-1; D gene uncertain. Sequenced material: peripheral blood, taken before any cancer treatment. DNA of the CDR3: TGTGCCAGCAGCTCTATCAATGAGCAGTTCTTC. Its translation is CASSSINEQFF.